What follows are 13 T cell receptor beta chains derived from one specimen sequenced in a study of Ad26.COV2.S vaccination and SARS-CoV-2 variants. As to treatment: around 19 received Ad26.COV2.S at low or high dose, single or two shots; 5 received placebo; per-sample allocation not given. Vaccine and placebo recipients were sampled on day 63 after the first injection. The assay was immunoSEQ multiplex PCR, and TCRdb's table has in-frame clones only and misses some. The sample includes 350,000 to 600,000 clones, 89% seen only once; the top ten take around 1.6%. The sample here was peripheral blood, taken in a trial of Ad26.COV2.S vaccine versus placebo. These receptors all come from a person aged 18-60 years who received the Ad26.COV2.S COVID-19 vaccine or a placebo.

Concerning this clone itself: Other DNA sequences of this sample code for an identical CDR3. V is TRBV7-9 and J is TRBJ2-7; D unresolved. The V gene lost 1 base and the J gene lost 0 bases, with 4 bases spanning the gap. Looked up from germline, CDR1 is SEHNR and CDR2 is FQNEAQ (reference sequence). The CDR3 loop spans 13 amino acids. The CDR3 protein is CASSLDPSYEQYF. DNA of the CDR3: TGTGCCAGCAGCTTAGACCCCTCCTACGAGCAGTACTTC.

This chain connects TRBV2 to TRBJ2-7; D possibly corresponds to TRBD1 (5 bases). V lost 5 bases, J lost 5 bases, and 13 bases lay in between. Per germline, CDR1 SNHLY and CDR2 FYNNEI. The CDR3 consists of 13 residues. This chain's CDR3 is CASSFIRGHEQYF. In DNA, the CDR3 is TGTGCCAGCAGTTTTATAAGGGGCCACGAGCAGTACTTC.

The V and J genes are TRBV6-5 and TRBJ2-7; TRBD1 or TRBD2 may be the D gene (7 bases each). This CDR3 comprises 14 residues. V gave up 7 bases and J gave up 3 bases, with 16 bases separating them. CDR1 is MNHEY, CDR2 SVGAGI, per germline. This CDR3 is CASNRQGGFYEQYF. Here the CDR3 DNA reads TGTGCCAGCAATCGACAGGGAGGGTTCTACGAGCAGTACTTC.

The rearrangement joins TRBV19 to TRBJ1-4; the match to TRBD1 covers 8 bases. Losses at the gene ends were 6 bases for V and 0 bases for J; bases not matched to a gene: 6. This CDR3 has 16 residues. Germline lookup yields CDR1 LNHDA and CDR2 SQIVND (reference sequence). CDR3 sequence reads: CASRKRQGPTNEKLFF. Here the CDR3 DNA reads TGTGCCAGTAGAAAGCGACAGGGGCCAACTAATGAAAAACTGTTTTTT.

This sequence joins TRBV9 and TRBJ2-2, with D perhaps given as TRBD1 or TRBD2 (6 bases each). Germline V gene data show CDR1 as SGDLS and CDR2 as YYNGEE. Trimming pared 4 bases from V and 0 bases from J, leaving 13 bases between. The CDR3 is 16 residues long. CDR3 loop: CASSNRGGPNTGELFF. The CDR3 DNA sequence: TGTGCCAGCAGCAACCGAGGGGGGCCGAACACCGGGGAGCTGTTTTTT.

The V call is TRBV29-1, the J call TRBJ2-7; 10 bases agree with TRBD1. The germline gives CDR1 SQVTM, CDR2 ANQGSEA. This CDR3 region has 15 residues. V was pared by 4 bases and J by 4 bases, with 10 bases of the junction left unmatched. The chain's CDR3 is CSVVFLDRGIYEQYF. Here the CDR3 DNA reads TGCAGCGTTGTTTTTCTGGACAGGGGGATTTACGAGCAGTACTTC.

This chain joins TRBV7-8 and TRBJ2-5; D is possibly TRBD1 or TRBD2 (5 bases each). The CDR3 is 13 amino acids. Trimming took 2 bases from V and 7 from J, leaving 11 bases between them. CDR1 is SGHVS, CDR2 FQNEAQ, per germline. Written as DNA, the CDR3 is TGTGCCAGCAGCTTACGGGACCCTCGGACCCAGTACTTC. As protein: CASSLRDPRTQYF.

This chain's CDR3 is CASSVGTSGSLGNEQFF. The CDR3 DNA follows: TGTGCCAGCAGTGTCGGGACTAGCGGGAGCTTGGGGAATGAGCAGTTCTTC. V usage is TRBV6-4 and J usage is TRBJ2-1, with 14 bases identical to TRBD2. The V gene's germline CDR1 is MRHNA and CDR2 SNTAGT. J was trimmed by 7 bases and V by 4 bases; bases with no gene match: 9. The CDR3 runs 17 residues.

This chain connects TRBV10-3 to TRBJ2-2; D is possibly TRBD1 (5 bases). Looked up from germline, CDR1 is ENHRY and CDR2 is SYGVKD. This CDR3 is built from 12 residues. Trimming left V 11 bases short and J 7 bases short, with 14 bases between. Written as DNA, the CDR3 is TGTGCCGCAGGACAATCCGGCGGGGAGCTGTTTTTT. Protein product: CAAGQSGGELFF.

The chain links TRBV5-8 to TRBJ2-1, with D tentatively TRBD1 or TRBD2 (5 bases each). The V and J ends lost 0 bases and 8 bases respectively, with 9 bases between them. Germline CDR1 and CDR2: SGHTS and YDEGEE. The CDR3 is 13 amino acids. The CDR3 region has the DNA TGTGCCAGCAGCTTGGCCCCGGGACATGAGCAGTTCTTC. This sequence encodes CASSLAPGHEQFF.

This chain links TRBV27 with TRBJ1-4, with TRBD1 matching 7 bases. CDR3 length: 14 residues. The germline gives CDR1 MNHEY, CDR2 SMNVEV (reference sequence). V dropped 6 bases and J dropped 8; count of bases not matched to a gene: 9. The CDR3 region is CASSQDRDEEKLFF. The CDR3 DNA sequence: TGTGCCAGCAGCCAAGACAGGGATGAGGAAAAACTGTTTTTT.

The V and J genes are TRBV10-2 and TRBJ2-7; 7 bases map to TRBD1. The J segment lost 3 bases and the V segment lost 7 bases, leaving 15 bases of the junction unmatched. CDR1 and CDR2 from the germline V gene are WSHSY and SAAADI. CDR3 length: 16 amino acids. CDR3 sequence reads: CASTSHIGQENYEQYF. In DNA, the CDR3 is TGCGCCAGCACCTCACACATTGGACAGGAAAACTACGAGCAGTACTTC.

This chain uses TRBV12-3 or TRBV12-4 with TRBJ2-3; TRBD2 matches at 11 bases. V was pared by 7 bases and J by 5 bases, with 2 bases of the junction left unmatched. There are 13 residues in the CDR3. Here the CDR3 reads CASKTSGVDTQYF. The CDR3 bases are TGTGCCAGCAAGACTAGCGGGGTAGATACGCAGTATTTT.